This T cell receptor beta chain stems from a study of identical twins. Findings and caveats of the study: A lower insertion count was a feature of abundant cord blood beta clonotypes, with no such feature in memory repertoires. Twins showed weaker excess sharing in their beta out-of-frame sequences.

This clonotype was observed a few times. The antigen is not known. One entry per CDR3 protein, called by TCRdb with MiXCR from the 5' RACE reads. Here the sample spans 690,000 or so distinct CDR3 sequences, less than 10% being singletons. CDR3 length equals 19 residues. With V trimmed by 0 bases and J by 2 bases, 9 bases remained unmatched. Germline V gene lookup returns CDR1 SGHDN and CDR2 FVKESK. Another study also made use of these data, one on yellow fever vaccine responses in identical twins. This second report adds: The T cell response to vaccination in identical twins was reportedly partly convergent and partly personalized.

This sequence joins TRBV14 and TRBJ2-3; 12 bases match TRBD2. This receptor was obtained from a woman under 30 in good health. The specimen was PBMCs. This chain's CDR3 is CASSQEWALAGGPTDTQYF. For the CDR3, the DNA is TGTGCCAGCAGCCAAGAGTGGGCCCTAGCGGGAGGGCCCACAGATACGCAGTATTTT. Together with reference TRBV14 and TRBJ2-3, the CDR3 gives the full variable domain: EAGVTQFPSHSVIEKGQTVTLRCDPISGHDNLYWYRRVMGKEIKFLLHFVKESKQDESGMPNNRFLAERTGGTYSTLKVQPAELEDSGVYFCASSQEWALAGGPTDTQYFGPGTRLTVL.